Presented here are 9 T cell receptor beta chains from one specimen sequenced in a study of blood T cell repertoires in COVID-19. The table came from immunoSEQ multiplex PCR; TCRdb's copy has only in-frame clones and leaves some out. The table lists more than 200,000 clones, approximately 80% of them singletons, with about 10% in the top ten. What was sequenced was peripheral blood. These receptors were obtained from a woman of 80 years or more with COVID-19, enrolled during active disease.

This clone appeared a few times. The V call is TRBV7-2, the J call TRBJ1-2; D call uncertain. This CDR3 has 15 residues. V gave up 0 bases and J gave up 7 bases, with 15 bases separating them. Germline V lookup: CDR1 SGHTA, CDR2 FQGNSA. The CDR3 sequence is CASSLAAGFISGYTF. CDR3 in DNA: TGTGCCAGCAGCTTAGCGGCGGGTTTCATCTCTGGCTACACCTTC.

In the case of this clone: The sample has other DNA sequences that encode this CDR3 too. This chain uses TRBV7-2 with TRBJ2-3; D is perhaps TRBD2 (5 bases). The CDR3 length is 14 residues. Germline lookup yields CDR1 SGHTA and CDR2 FQGNSA. Trimming pared 3 bases from V and 2 bases from J, leaving 9 bases between. Here the CDR3 DNA reads TGTGCCAGCAGCTTCGGCGGGCCCACAGATACGCAGTATTTT. This sequence encodes CASSFGGPTDTQYF. Variable domain in full (rest from reference TRBV7-2 and TRBJ2-3): GAGVSQSPSNKVTEKGKDVELRCDPISGHTALYWYRQSLGQGLEFLIYFQGNSAPDKSGLPSDRFSAERTGGSVSTLTIQRTQQEDSAVYLCASSFGGPTDTQYFGPGTRLTVL.

The chain recombines TRBV5-1 with TRBJ1-4; D is unresolved. Trimming took 0 bases from V and 5 from J, leaving 14 bases between them. CDR1 is SGHRS, CDR2 YFSETQ, per germline. This CDR3 has 16 amino acids. The CDR3 DNA follows: TGCGCCAGCAGCTTGGGGGCTCGACCCGACAATGAAAAACTGTTTTTT. Translated, it gives CASSLGARPDNEKLFF.

There are a few counts of this clone. The rearrangement links TRBV6-6 to TRBJ2-7; perhaps TRBD1 as D (5 bases). V lost 2 bases to trimming and J lost 4 bases, with 6 bases between them. This CDR3 contains 12 residues. Germline assignment: CDR1 MNHNY and CDR2 SVGAGI (reference sequence). For the CDR3, the DNA is TGTGCCAGCAGTTACACAGGATACGAGCAGTACGTC. It yields the protein CASSYTGYEQYV.

This clone was detected only a few times. The CDR3 DNA reads as TGTGCCAGCAGTATTGGAGGCTACTATGGCTACACCTTC. It yields the protein CASSIGGYYGYTF. The chain is built from TRBV27 and TRBJ1-2; D gene ambiguous. Trimming pared 5 bases from V and 3 bases from J, leaving 10 bases between. This CDR3 is built from 13 residues. CDR1 MNHEY and CDR2 SMNVEV come from the germline V gene (reference sequence).

The chain recombines TRBV7-2 with TRBJ1-5; TRBD1 is a possible D gene (5 bases). Trimming removed 6 bases from V and 4 bases from J, with 16 bases in between. Germline CDR1 SGHTA, CDR2 FQGNSA. The CDR3 covers 15 residues. CDR3 in DNA: TGTGCCAGCAGTGCCTCAGGGATCCAAAATCAGCCCCAGCATTTT. It is translated as CASSASGIQNQPQHF.

This chain uses TRBV6-2 or TRBV6-3 with TRBJ2-1; weak D call: TRBD1 (6 bases). The CDR3 consists of 13 residues. V gave up 2 bases and J gave up 12 bases, with 14 bases separating them. Germline assignment: CDR1 MNHEY and CDR2 SVGEGT. The CDR3: CASSYPGELGQFF. In DNA form, the CDR3 reads TGTGCCAGCAGTTACCCAGGGGAACTTGGGCAGTTCTTC.

This clone was picked up a small number of times. The chain joins TRBV12-3 or TRBV12-4 to TRBJ1-1; TRBD1 is a possible D gene (6 bases). The V and J ends lost 5 bases and 5 bases respectively, with 12 bases between them. The CDR3 has 13 amino acids. The CDR3 region has the DNA TGTGCCAGCAGTAGACAGGTAGGGACTGAAGCTTTCTTT. Protein product: CASSRQVGTEAFF.

This rearrangement joins TRBV28 to TRBJ2-7; 7 bases fit TRBD1. The CDR3 contains 14 residues. The germline CDR1 and CDR2 sequences are MDHEN and SYDVKM. The J segment lost 2 bases and the V segment lost 5 bases, leaving 6 bases of the junction unmatched. The CDR3 DNA sequence: TGTGCCAGCAGTATCCTGACAGGGACCTACGAGCAGTACTTC. Amino acids: CASSILTGTYEQYF.